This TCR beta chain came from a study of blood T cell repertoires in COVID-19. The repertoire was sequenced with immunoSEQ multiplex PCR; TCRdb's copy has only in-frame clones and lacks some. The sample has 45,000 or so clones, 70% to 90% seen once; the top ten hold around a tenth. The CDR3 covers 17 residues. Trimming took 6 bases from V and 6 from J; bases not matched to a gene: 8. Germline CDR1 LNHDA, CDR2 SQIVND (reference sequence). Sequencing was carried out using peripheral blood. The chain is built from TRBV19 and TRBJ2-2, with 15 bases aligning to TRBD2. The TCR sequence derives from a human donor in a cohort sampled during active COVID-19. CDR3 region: CASSQGLAGGFAGELFF. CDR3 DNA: TGTGCCAGTAGCCAGGGACTAGCGGGGGGTTTCGCCGGGGAGCTGTTTTTT.